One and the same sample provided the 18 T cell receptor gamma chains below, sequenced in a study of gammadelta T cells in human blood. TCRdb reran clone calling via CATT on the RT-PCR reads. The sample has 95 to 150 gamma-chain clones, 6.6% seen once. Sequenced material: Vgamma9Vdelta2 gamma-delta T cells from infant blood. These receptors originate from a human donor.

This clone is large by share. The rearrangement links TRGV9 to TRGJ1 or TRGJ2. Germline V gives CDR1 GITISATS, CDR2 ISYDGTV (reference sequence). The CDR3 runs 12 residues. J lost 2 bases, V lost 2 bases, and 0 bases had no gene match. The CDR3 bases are TGTGCCTTGTGGGAGGATTATTATAAGAAACTCTTT. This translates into CALWEDYYKKLF.

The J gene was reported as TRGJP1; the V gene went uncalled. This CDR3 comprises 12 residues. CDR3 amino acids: CAAWDPPWFKIF. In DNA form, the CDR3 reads TGTGCTGCGTGGGACCCTCCTTGGTTCAAGATATTT.

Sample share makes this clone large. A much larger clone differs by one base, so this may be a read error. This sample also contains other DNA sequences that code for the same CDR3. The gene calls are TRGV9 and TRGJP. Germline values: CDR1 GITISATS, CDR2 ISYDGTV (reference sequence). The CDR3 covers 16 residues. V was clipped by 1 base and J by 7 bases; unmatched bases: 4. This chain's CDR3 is CALWEVGELGKKIKVF. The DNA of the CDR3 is TGTGCCTTGTGGGAGGTAGGGGAGTTGGGCAAAAAAATCAAGGTATTT.

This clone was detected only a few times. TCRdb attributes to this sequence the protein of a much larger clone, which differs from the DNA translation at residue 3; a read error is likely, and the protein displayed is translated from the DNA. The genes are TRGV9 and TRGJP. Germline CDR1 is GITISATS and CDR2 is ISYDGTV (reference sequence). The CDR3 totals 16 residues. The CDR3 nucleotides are TGTGCCTGGTGGGAGGTGCAAGAGTTGGGCAAAAAAATCAAGGTATTT. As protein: CAWWEVQELGKKIKVF.

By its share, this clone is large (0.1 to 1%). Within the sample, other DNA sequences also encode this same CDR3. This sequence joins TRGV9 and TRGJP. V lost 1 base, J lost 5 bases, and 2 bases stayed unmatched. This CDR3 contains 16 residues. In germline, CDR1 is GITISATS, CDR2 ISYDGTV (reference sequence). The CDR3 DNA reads TGTGCCTTGTGGGAGGTTAAAGAGTTGGGCAAAAAAATCAAGGTATTT. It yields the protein CALWEVKELGKKIKVF.

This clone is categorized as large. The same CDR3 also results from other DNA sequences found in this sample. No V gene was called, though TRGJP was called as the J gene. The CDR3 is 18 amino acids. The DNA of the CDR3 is TGTGCCTTGTGGGACCCGTGGGGGCAAGAGTTGGGCAAAAAAATCAAGGTATTT. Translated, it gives CALWDPWGQELGKKIKVF.

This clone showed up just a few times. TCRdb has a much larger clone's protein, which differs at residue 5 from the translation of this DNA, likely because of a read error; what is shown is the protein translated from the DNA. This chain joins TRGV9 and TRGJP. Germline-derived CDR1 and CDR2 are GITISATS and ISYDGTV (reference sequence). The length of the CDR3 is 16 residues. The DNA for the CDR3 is TGTGCCTTGTGGGTGGTGCAAGAGTTGGGCAAAAAAATCAAGGTATTT. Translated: CALWVVQELGKKIKVF.

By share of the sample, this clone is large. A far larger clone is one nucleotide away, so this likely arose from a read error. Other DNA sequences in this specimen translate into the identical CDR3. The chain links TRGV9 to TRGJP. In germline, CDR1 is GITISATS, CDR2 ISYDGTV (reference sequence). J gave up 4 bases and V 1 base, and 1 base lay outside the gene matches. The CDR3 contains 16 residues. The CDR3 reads CALWEVQELGKKIKVF. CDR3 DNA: TGTGCCTTGTGGGAGGTACAAGAGTTGGGCAAAAAAATCAAGGTATTT.

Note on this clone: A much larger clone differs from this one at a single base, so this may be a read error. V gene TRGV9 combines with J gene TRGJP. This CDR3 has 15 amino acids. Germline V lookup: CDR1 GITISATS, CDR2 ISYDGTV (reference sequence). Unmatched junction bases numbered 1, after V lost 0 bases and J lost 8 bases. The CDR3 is CALWEVKLGKKIKVF. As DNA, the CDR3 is TGTGCCTTGTGGGAGGTGAAGTTGGGCAAAAAAATCAAGGTATTT.

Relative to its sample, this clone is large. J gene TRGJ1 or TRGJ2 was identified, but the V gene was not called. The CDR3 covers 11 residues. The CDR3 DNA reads TGTGCCACGCATTCTTATTATAAGAAACTCTTT. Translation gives CATHSYYKKLF.

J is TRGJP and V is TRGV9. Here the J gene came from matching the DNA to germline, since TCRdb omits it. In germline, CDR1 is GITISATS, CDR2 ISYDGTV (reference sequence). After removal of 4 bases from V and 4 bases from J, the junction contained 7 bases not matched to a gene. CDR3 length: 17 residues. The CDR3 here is CALWEKEQELGKKIKVF. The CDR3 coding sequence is TGTGCCTTGTGGGAAAAGGAACAAGAGTTGGGCAAAAAAATCAAGGTATTT.

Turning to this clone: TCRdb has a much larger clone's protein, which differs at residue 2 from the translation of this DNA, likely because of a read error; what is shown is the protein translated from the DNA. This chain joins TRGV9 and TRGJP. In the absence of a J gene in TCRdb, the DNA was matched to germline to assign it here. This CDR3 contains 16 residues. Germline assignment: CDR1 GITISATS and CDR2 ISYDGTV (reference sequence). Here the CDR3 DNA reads TGTACCTTGTGGGAGGTGCGGGAGTTGGGCAAAAAAATCAAGGTATTT. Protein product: CTLWEVRELGKKIKVF.

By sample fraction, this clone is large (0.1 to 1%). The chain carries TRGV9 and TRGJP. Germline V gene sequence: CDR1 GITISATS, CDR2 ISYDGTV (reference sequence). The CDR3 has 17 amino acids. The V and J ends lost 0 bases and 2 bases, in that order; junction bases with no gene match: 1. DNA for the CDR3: TGTGCCTTGTGGGAGGTGCGGCAAGAGTTGGGCAAAAAAATCAAGGTATTT. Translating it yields CALWEVRQELGKKIKVF.

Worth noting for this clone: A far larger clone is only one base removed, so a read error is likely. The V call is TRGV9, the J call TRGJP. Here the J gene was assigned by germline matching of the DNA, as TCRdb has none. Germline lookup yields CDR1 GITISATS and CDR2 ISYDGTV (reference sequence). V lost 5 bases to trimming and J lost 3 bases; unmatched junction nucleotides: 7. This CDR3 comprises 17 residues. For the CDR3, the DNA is TGTGCCTTGTGGGCGCCCCCGCAAGAGTTGGGCAAAAAAATCAAGGTATTT. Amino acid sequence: CALWAPPQELGKKIKVF.

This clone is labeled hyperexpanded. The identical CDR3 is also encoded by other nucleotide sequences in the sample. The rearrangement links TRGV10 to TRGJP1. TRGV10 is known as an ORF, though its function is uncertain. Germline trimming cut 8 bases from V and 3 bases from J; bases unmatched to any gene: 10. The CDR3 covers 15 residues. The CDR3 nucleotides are TGTGCTGCGTGGGATATGTGGGCCACTGGTTGGTTCAAGATATTT. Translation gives CAAWDMWATGWFKIF.

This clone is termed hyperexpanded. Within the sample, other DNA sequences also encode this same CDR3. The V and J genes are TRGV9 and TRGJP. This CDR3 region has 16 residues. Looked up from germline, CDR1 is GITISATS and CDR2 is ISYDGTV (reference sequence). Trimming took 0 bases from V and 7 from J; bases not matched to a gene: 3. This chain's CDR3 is CALWEVRELGKKIKVF. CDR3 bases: TGTGCCTTGTGGGAGGTGCGGGAGTTGGGCAAAAAAATCAAGGTATTT.

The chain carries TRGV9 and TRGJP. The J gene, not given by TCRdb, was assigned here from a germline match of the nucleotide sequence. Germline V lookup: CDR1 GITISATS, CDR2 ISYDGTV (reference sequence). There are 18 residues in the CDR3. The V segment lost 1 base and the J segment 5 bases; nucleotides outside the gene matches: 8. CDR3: CALWEVLTKELGKKIKVF. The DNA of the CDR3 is TGTGCCTTGTGGGAGGTTCTAACCAAAGAGTTGGGCAAAAAAATCAAGGTATTT.

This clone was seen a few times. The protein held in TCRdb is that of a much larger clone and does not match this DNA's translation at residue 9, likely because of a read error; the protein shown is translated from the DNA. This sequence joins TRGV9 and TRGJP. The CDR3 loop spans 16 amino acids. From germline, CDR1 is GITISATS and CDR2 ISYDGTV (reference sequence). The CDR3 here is CALWEVQEMGKKIKVF. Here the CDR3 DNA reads TGTGCCTTGTGGGAGGTGCAAGAGATGGGCAAAAAAATCAAGGTATTT.